This T cell receptor beta chain was observed in a study of shared T cell receptors in the human thymus. Some clones are missing from TCRdb's copy, which holds only in-frame ones; the method was immunoSEQ multiplex PCR. The sample yields almost 550,000 clones, around three quarters seen once. This CDR3 spans 16 amino acids. The germline V gene encodes CDR1 GTSNPN and CDR2 SVGIG (reference sequence). Trimming took 3 bases from V and 4 from J, leaving 21 bases between them. The sample was also linked to a second study, of human thymus T cells. This second report adds: All donors were healthy Finnish infants who were undergoing corrective surgery to treat congenital heart defects. Corrective cardiac operations yielded the resected thymus tissue. In thymic and blood repertoires alike, V and J usage looked biased.

The TCR comes from a boy less than two years old with a congenital heart defect. The J gene is TRBJ1-1, the V gene TRBV30; D is unresolved. Sequencing was performed on thymocytes. In nucleotides, the CDR3 is TGTGCCTGGAGGAGTACGAGGCGGGAGGGAGGCACTGAAGCTTTCTTT. The encoded protein is CAWRSTRREGGTEAFF.